The T cell receptor beta chain described here comes from a study of cytomegalovirus exposure and HLA in healthy donors. Overall study context: Of fewer than 450 genotyped donors, 70% to 85% clustered with self-reported Caucasian donors. Study-level points and caveats: It was confirmed in vitro that three of the CMV-associated chains were specific for CMV antigens. The study assumed roughly uniform donor sequencing depth for presence/absence analyses. Reports indicated that the classifier achieved high specificity and sensitivity in diagnosing cytomegalovirus status.

The CDR3 spans 17 residues. Germline lookup yields CDR1 SEHNR and CDR2 FQNEAQ (reference sequence). It was with 60 Vbeta and 13 Jbeta primers that the PCR ran. Sequencing used immunoSEQ multiplex PCR; TCRdb keeps in-frame clones, though not all of them. The top ten hold just under 3% of the sample, which has some 180,000 clones, 70% to 80% seen once. A remark on this clone: The antigen is undetermined.

This TCR was sampled from a woman younger than 45 in good health and CMV-seronegative. The chain couples TRBV7-9 to TRBJ2-5; 11 bases are shared with TRBD2. Near its end, the DNA agrees better with TRBJ2-7, so the J call may be wrong. The sequenced sample consisted of PBMCs. The CDR3 DNA reads TGTGCCAGCAGCCCATCATGGGGGACTAGCGGAGTCTACGAGCAGTACTTC. This codes for CASSPSWGTSGVYEQYF.